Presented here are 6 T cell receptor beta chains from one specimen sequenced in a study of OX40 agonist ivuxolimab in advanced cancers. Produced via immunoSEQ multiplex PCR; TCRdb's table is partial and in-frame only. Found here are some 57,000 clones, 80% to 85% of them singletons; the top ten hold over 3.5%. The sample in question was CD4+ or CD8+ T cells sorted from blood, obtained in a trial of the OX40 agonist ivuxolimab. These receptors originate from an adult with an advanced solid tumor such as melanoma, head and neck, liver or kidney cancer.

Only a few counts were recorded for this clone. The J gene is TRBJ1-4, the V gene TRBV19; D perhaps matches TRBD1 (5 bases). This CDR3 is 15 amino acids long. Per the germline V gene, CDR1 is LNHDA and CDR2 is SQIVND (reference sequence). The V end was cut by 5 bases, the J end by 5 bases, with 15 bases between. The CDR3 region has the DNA TGTGCCAGTAGTTCCCTTGCCGGGACGAATGAAAAACTGTTTTTT. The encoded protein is CASSSLAGTNEKLFF. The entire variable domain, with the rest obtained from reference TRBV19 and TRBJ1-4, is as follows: DGGITQSPKYLFRKEGQNVTLSCEQNLNHDAMYWYRQDPGQGLRLIYYSQIVNDFQKGDIAEGYSVSREKKESFPLTVTSAQKNPTAFYLCASSSLAGTNEKLFFGSGTQLSVL.

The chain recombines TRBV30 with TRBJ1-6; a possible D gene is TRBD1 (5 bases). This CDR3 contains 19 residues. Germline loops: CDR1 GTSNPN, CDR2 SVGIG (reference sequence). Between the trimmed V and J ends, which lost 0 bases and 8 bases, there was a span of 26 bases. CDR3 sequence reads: CAWSVPSFSSGPDYSPLHF. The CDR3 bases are TGTGCCTGGAGTGTACCCTCCTTTAGTTCGGGACCCGACTATTCACCCCTCCACTTT.

The CDR3 DNA sequence: TGCGCCAGCAGTAAAGGTCGCGGGAGGGGGAAAGCAGATACGCAGTATTTT. Protein product: CASSKGRGRGKADTQYF. This chain joins TRBV10-2 and TRBJ2-3; 9 nucleotides match TRBD2. The ends lost 5 bases at V and 4 bases at J; junction bases unmatched: 13. This CDR3 has 17 residues. Germline V gene data show CDR1 as WSHSY and CDR2 as SAAADI.

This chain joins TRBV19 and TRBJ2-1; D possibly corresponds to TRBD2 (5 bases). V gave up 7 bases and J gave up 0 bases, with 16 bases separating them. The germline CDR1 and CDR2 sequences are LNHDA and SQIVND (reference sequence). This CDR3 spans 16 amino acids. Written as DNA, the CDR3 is TGTGCCAGTACCCCCCTGCGGGTTAGCTCCTACAATGAGCAGTTCTTC. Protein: CASTPLRVSSYNEQFF.

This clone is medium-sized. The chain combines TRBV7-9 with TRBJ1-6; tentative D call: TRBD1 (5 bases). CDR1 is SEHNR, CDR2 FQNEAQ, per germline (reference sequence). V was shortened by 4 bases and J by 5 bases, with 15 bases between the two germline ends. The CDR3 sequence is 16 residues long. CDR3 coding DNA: TGTGCCAGCAGCTGGGCGGGGCCCGGTGATAATTCACCCCTCCACTTT. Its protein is CASSWAGPGDNSPLHF.

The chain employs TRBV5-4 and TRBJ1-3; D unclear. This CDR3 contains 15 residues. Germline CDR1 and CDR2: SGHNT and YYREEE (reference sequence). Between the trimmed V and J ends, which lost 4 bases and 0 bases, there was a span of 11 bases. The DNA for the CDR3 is TGTGCCAGCAGCGAAGGACCAAGCTCTGGAAACACCATATATTTT. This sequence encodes CASSEGPSSGNTIYF.